The 7 T cell receptor beta chains below were found in one sample sequenced in a study of cytomegalovirus exposure and HLA in healthy donors. PCR amplification relied on 60 Vbeta primers (plus 13 Jbeta primers). This table comes from immunoSEQ multiplex PCR, and its TCRdb copy is limited to in-frame clones, with some not included. The sample includes some 200,000 clones, roughly 80% of them seen just once. Sequenced input: PBMCs. These receptors originate from a young woman in good health and CMV-seronegative.

The count of this clone is one. The V gene is TRBV19, the J gene TRBJ1-4, with 7 bases matching TRBD1. Germline CDR1 and CDR2: LNHDA and SQIVND (reference sequence). Trimming removed 4 bases from V and 5 bases from J; junction bases left unmatched: 7. This CDR3 is 15 amino acids long. CDR3 protein: CASSTRDSPNEKLFF. In DNA form, the CDR3 reads TGTGCCAGTAGTACCCGGGACAGCCCAAATGAAAAACTGTTTTTT.

This chain connects TRBV28 to TRBJ2-3, with D possibly matching TRBD1 (6 bases). Looked up from germline, CDR1 is MDHEN and CDR2 is SYDVKM. The CDR3 covers 13 residues. CDR3 in DNA: TGTGCTACCTGGGGGCTTAACACAGATACGCAGTATTTT. This encodes CATWGLNTDTQYF.

This chain links TRBV18 with TRBJ2-5, with 7 positions matching TRBD1. The CDR3 consists of 15 residues. Germline CDR1 reads KGHSH; CDR2 reads LQKENI. The V segment lost 5 bases and the J segment 0 bases; nucleotides outside the gene matches: 6. CDR3 bases: TGTGCCAGCTCAATCCAACAGGGGAACCAAGAGACCCAGTACTTC. This gives the protein CASSIQQGNQETQYF.

The J gene is TRBJ1-3, the V gene TRBV29-1; D gene ambiguous. CDR3 size: 15 residues. Germline lookup yields CDR1 SQVTM and CDR2 ANQGSEA. Trimming took 6 bases from V and 0 from J, leaving 15 bases between them. The CDR3 DNA is TGCAGCGTACGTCAGAGGGCAGCCTCTGGAAACACCATATATTTT. Amino acid sequence: CSVRQRAASGNTIYF.

The chain is built from TRBV4-1 and TRBJ1-2; D call uncertain. Germline V gene lookup returns CDR1 MGHRA and CDR2 YSYEKL. The CDR3 sequence is 14 residues long. The germline V and J ends were trimmed by 2 bases and 0 bases, with 7 bases remaining between them. The CDR3 spells CASSQLFTNYGYTF. Here the CDR3 DNA reads TGCGCCAGCAGCCAATTGTTTACTAACTATGGCTACACCTTC.

This clone was seen a single time. The chain carries TRBV28 and TRBJ2-5; 9 nucleotides agree with TRBD2. The CDR3 length is 15 residues. V shed 7 bases and J 5 bases; nucleotides not matched to a gene: 11. The germline V gene has CDR1 MDHEN and CDR2 SYDVKM. CDR3 region: CASTPRGRAVETQYF. The CDR3 coding sequence is TGTGCCAGCACCCCCCGCGGGAGGGCCGTGGAGACCCAGTACTTC. The whole variable domain, filled in from reference TRBV28 and TRBJ2-5, reads DVKVTQSSRYLVKRTGEKVFLECVQDMDHENMFWYRQDPGLGLRLIYFSYDVKMKEKGDIPEGYSVSREKKERFSLILESASTNQTSMYLCASTPRGRAVETQYFGPGTRLLVL.

The gene calls are TRBV28 and TRBJ1-2; 7 bases agree with TRBD1. CDR3 length equals 14 residues. The trim removed 5 bases at V and 4 bases at J, leaving 7 bases unmatched. Germline assignment: CDR1 MDHEN and CDR2 SYDVKM. CDR3 coding DNA: TGTGCCAGCAGTGTTAGATGGGACAGCTATGGCTACACCTTC. It encodes CASSVRWDSYGYTF.